The T cell receptor beta chain under discussion was sequenced for a study of shared clonotypes between healthy human individuals. General study points: Investigators expected sequencing depth to affect clonotype sharing among donors.

Genomic DNA of each subset was evenly split across several immunoSEQ plates. This table comes from immunoSEQ multiplex PCR, and its TCRdb copy is limited to in-frame clones, with some not included. The sample records more than 1,200,000 clones, about 98.5% being singletons. This CDR3 has 16 amino acids. Trimming removed 2 bases at V and 6 bases at J, with 20 bases between. Germline lookup yields CDR1 ENHRY and CDR2 SYGVKD. Turning to this clone: Antigen unknown.

This clonotype was obtained from a young man in good health. Sequenced sample: naive CD4+ T cells sorted from blood. As for subset: CD45RA+ positively selected. The chain carries TRBV10-3 and TRBJ2-7, with D tentatively TRBD1 or TRBD2 (6 bases each). CDR3 loop: CAISEIGGNRITEQYF. CDR3 in DNA: TGTGCCATCAGTGAGATCGGGGGCAACCGGATTACCGAGCAGTACTTC.